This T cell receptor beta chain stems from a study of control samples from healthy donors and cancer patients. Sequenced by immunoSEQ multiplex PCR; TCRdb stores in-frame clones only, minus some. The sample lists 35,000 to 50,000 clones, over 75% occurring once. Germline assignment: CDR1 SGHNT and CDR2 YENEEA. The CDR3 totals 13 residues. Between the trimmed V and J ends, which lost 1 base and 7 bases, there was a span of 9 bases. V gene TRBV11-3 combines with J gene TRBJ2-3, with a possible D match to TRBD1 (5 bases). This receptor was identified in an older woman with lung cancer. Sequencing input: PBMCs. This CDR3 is CASSLVAGNTQYF. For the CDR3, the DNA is TGTGCCAGCAGCTTAGTGGCAGGGAATACGCAGTATTTT.